A single sample gave rise to the 16 T cell receptor beta chains below, sequenced in a study of OX40 agonist ivuxolimab in advanced cancers. Assay: immunoSEQ multiplex PCR; the TCRdb copy retains only in-frame clones and omits some. The table shows 67,000 or so clones, with 88% occurring only once. The specimen comprised CD4+ or CD8+ T cells sorted from blood, sampled in a trial of the OX40 agonist ivuxolimab. Receptor source: an adult with an advanced solid tumor such as melanoma, head and neck, liver or kidney cancer.

The chain joins TRBV2 to TRBJ1-6; no reliable D call. The CDR3 has 15 amino acids. CDR1 is SNHLY and CDR2 is FYNNEI in the germline V gene. V was clipped by 6 bases and J by 8 bases, with 17 bases between them. CDR3 DNA: TGTGCCAGCAGGGAGAGCGGCAGATTCCATTCACCCCTCCACTTT. This codes for CASRESGRFHSPLHF. The entire variable domain, with the rest obtained from reference TRBV2 and TRBJ1-6, is as follows: EPEVTQTPSHQVTQMGQEVILRCVPISNHLYFYWYRQILGQKVEFLVSFYNNEISEKSEIFDDQFSVERPDGSNFTLKIRSTKLEDSAMYFCASRESGRFHSPLHFGNGTRLTVT.

This chain connects TRBV28 to TRBJ2-1; TRBD2 is a possible D gene (6 bases). Deletions cut 0 bases from V and 10 bases from J, with 13 bases between. CDR1 is MDHEN and CDR2 is SYDVKM in the germline V gene. This CDR3 contains 14 residues. The CDR3 protein is CASSLWGGTGEQFF. CDR3 DNA: TGTGCCAGCAGTTTATGGGGGGGTACTGGGGAGCAGTTCTTC.

This clone was seen just once. The rearrangement links TRBV5-6 to TRBJ1-2; possible D gene TRBD1, 5 bases. V lost 2 bases to trimming and J lost 8 bases, with 13 bases between them. CDR1 and CDR2 (germline): SGHDT, YYEEEE. The CDR3 runs to 13 residues. The CDR3 nucleotides are TGTGCCAGCAGCTTACCCAGGGATTGGGGCTACACCTTC. Translating it yields CASSLPRDWGYTF. The variable domain in full, completed from reference TRBV5-6 and TRBJ1-2, reads DAGVTQSPTHLIKTRGQQVTLRCSPKSGHDTVSWYQQALGQGPQFIFQYYEEEERQRGNFPDRFSGHQFPNYSSELNVNALLLGDSALYLCASSLPRDWGYTFGSGTRLTVV.

Written as DNA, the CDR3 is TGCGCCAGCAGCTTGGGGGAGTCTACCCTTTCTACGATAGAGCAGTACTTC. It codes for CASSLGESTLSTIEQYF. The rearrangement links TRBV5-1 to TRBJ2-7; possibly TRBD2 for D (5 bases). The CDR3 has 17 amino acids. V lost 0 bases to trimming and J lost 7 bases, with 23 bases between them. Germline CDR1 and CDR2: SGHRS and YFSETQ.

The V gene is TRBV5-1, the J gene TRBJ2-1, with 12 bases lining up with TRBD2. The CDR3 totals 16 residues. The J segment lost 7 bases and the V segment lost 2 bases, leaving 7 bases of the junction unmatched. Germline CDR1 and CDR2: SGHRS and YFSETQ. CDR3 loop: CASSLDTSGGSNEQFF. The CDR3 nucleotides are TGCGCCAGCAGCTTAGATACTAGCGGGGGGTCGAATGAGCAGTTCTTC. The complete variable domain, with remaining parts taken from reference TRBV5-1 and TRBJ2-1, reads KAGVTQTPRYLIKTRGQQVTLSCSPISGHRSVSWYQQTPGQGLQFLFEYFSETQRNKGNFPGRFSGRQFSNSRSEMNVSTLELGDSALYLCASSLDTSGGSNEQFFGPGTRLTVL.

The chain couples TRBV11-1 to TRBJ2-3; TRBD2 might be the D (6 bases). The ends were cut back, 5 bases at V and 3 bases at J, with 18 bases in the middle. Germline V gives CDR1 SGHAT, CDR2 FQDESV (reference sequence). The CDR3 is made up of 16 amino acids. In DNA form, the CDR3 reads TGTGCCAGCAGCCCCTATGTGGGCGGGGAGACAGATACGCAGTATTTT. Encoded protein: CASSPYVGGETDTQYF.

The V gene is TRBV10-3, the J gene TRBJ2-4, with D tentatively TRBD2 (6 bases). This CDR3 spans 15 amino acids. Trimming removed 0 bases from V and 9 bases from J, with 15 bases in between. Germline V lookup: CDR1 ENHRY, CDR2 SYGVKD. The CDR3 reads CAISESGEDGGIQYF. CDR3 nucleotides: TGTGCCATCAGTGAGTCCGGGGAGGACGGGGGCATTCAGTACTTC.

This rearrangement joins TRBV7-2 to TRBJ2-2; a weak D match, TRBD1 (6 bases). Between the trimmed V and J ends, which lost 1 base and 4 bases, there was a span of 7 bases. The CDR3 sequence is 14 residues long. Germline V gene lookup returns CDR1 SGHTA and CDR2 FQGNSA. The CDR3 here is CASSLVQGTGELFF. CDR3 DNA: TGTGCCAGCAGCTTAGTACAGGGCACCGGGGAGCTGTTTTTT.

The chain joins TRBV5-1 to TRBJ2-3; D is undetermined. V was clipped by 0 bases and J by 5 bases, with 4 bases between them. The germline V gene has CDR1 SGHRS and CDR2 YFSETQ. This CDR3 has 12 residues. CDR3 nucleotides: TGCGCCAGCAGCTTGGTTCAAGATACGCAGTATTTT. It encodes CASSLVQDTQYF.

V and J are TRBV7-6 and TRBJ2-6; no clear D gene. This CDR3 is 13 amino acids long. Germline V CDR1 and CDR2: SGHVS, FNYEAQ. V was trimmed by 5 bases and J by 3 bases, leaving 5 bases between them. CDR3 sequence reads: CASSPVGANVLTF. The DNA of the CDR3 is TGTGCCAGCAGCCCGGTTGGGGCCAACGTCCTGACTTTC.

The chain employs TRBV4-1 and TRBJ2-1; 11 bases line up with TRBD1. This CDR3 is built from 15 residues. Per germline, CDR1 MGHRA and CDR2 YSYEKL. The trim removed 4 bases at V and 5 bases at J, leaving 4 bases unmatched. CDR3 sequence (DNA): TGCGCCAGCAGCCGCGGACAGGGGGCAGACAATGAGCAGTTCTTC. This codes for CASSRGQGADNEQFF.

The rearrangement uses TRBV28 and TRBJ2-5; D is ambiguous. V dropped 5 bases and J dropped 2 bases, with 15 bases sitting between them. CDR3 size: 15 residues. The V gene's germline CDR1 is MDHEN and CDR2 SYDVKM. The CDR3 DNA reads as TGTGCCAGCAGTGGGAACAGAGATTATCAAGAGACCCAGTACTTC. It is translated as CASSGNRDYQETQYF.

The chain couples TRBV4-2 to TRBJ2-2; D possibly corresponds to TRBD2 (5 bases). Germline V gives CDR1 LGHNA, CDR2 YNFKEQ. Trimming removed 3 bases at V and 6 bases at J, with 14 bases between. This CDR3 has 15 amino acids. CDR3 nucleotide sequence: TGTGCCAGCAGCCAGCGCACTAGTGGGGCCGGGGAGCTGTTTTTT. Residues: CASSQRTSGAGELFF.

This clone was seen a single time. The V call is TRBV28, the J call TRBJ2-5, with TRBD1 identical over 10 bases. The germline V gene has CDR1 MDHEN and CDR2 SYDVKM. CDR3 length: 13 residues. V trimming: 5 bases; J trimming: 5 bases; junction bases outside the gene matches: 2. The CDR3 sequence is CASSDRGRETQYF. The CDR3 coding sequence is TGTGCCAGCAGTGACAGGGGGCGGGAGACCCAGTACTTC.

The chain recombines TRBV7-2 with TRBJ1-4; 7 nucleotides line up with TRBD1. V shed 4 bases, J shed 8 bases, and the junction held 13 bases outside the gene matches. From germline, CDR1 is SGHTA and CDR2 FQGNSA. This CDR3 has 16 residues. CDR3 DNA sequence: TGTGCCAGCAGCTCAATATCCGGGACAGTTGGCGAAAAACTGTTTTTT. This gives the protein CASSSISGTVGEKLFF.

The chain carries TRBV27 and TRBJ1-1; 7 positions match TRBD1. This CDR3 has 14 amino acids. Trimming at V came to 9 bases and at J to 6 bases, leaving 13 bases not matched to a gene. Germline CDR1 MNHEY, CDR2 SMNVEV (reference sequence). CDR3 nucleotide sequence: TGTGCCAGTTCTCGACAGGGTACGTACGCTGAAGCTTTCTTT. It yields the protein CASSRQGTYAEAFF.